These 28 T cell receptor beta chains were all obtained from the same sample, sequenced in a study of T-cell reconstitution after alpha-beta-depleted transplantation in children. Construction of the TCRbeta library involved unique molecular identifiers. TCRdb reprocessed the PCR reads via MiXCR and lists one record per CDR3 protein. Of over 450,000 distinct CDR3 sequences in the sample, roughly 10% were seen once. This specimen consisted of PBMCs, obtained before TCRalphabeta/CD19-depleted stem cell transplant. The receptors derive from a child aged 2-15 years with inherited bone marrow failure, due to receive a stem cell transplant.

There are many counts of this clonotype. This chain uses TRBV6-5 with TRBJ2-7; D could derive from TRBD1 or TRBD2 (5 bases each). This CDR3 comprises 13 residues. Trimming pared 5 bases from V and 2 bases from J, leaving 10 bases between. The germline V gene encodes CDR1 MNHEY and CDR2 SVGAGI. CDR3 coding DNA: TGTGCCAGCAGTCAGGGACCTACCTACGAGCAGTACTTC. This encodes CASSQGPTYEQYF.

As to this clonotype: This may come from a read error, since a much larger clone is one base off. This chain joins TRBV5-6 and TRBJ2-7, with a tentative D call TRBD1 (5 bases). The CDR3 spans 14 residues. CDR1 and CDR2 (germline): SGHDT, YYEEEE. With 2 bases removed from V and 3 bases from J, the gap between germline ends came to 12 bases. The CDR3 bases are TGTGCCAGCAGCTTACCGAGACAGTTCTACGAGCAGTACTTC. Protein: CASSLPRQFYEQYF.

The rearrangement links TRBV5-1 to TRBJ2-5; weak D call: TRBD2 (7 bases). The ends were cut back, 0 bases at V and 2 bases at J, with 11 bases in the middle. This CDR3 has 15 amino acids. The germline CDR1 and CDR2 sequences are SGHRS and YFSETQ. The CDR3 region is CASSLAEGGQETQYF. The CDR3 bases are TGCGCCAGCAGCTTGGCGGAGGGGGGGCAAGAGACCCAGTACTTC.

The chain is built from TRBV5-1 and TRBJ2-1; D is undetermined. The CDR3 is made up of 15 amino acids. The germline CDR1 and CDR2 sequences are SGHRS and YFSETQ. V was clipped by 4 bases and J by 0 bases, with 11 bases between them. CDR3 DNA: TGCGCCAGCAGCCCGAACCCGAGCTCCTACAATGAGCAGTTCTTC. Its translation: CASSPNPSSYNEQFF.

This clonotype was recorded many times. The rearrangement uses TRBV20-1 and TRBJ2-5, with a tentative D call TRBD2 (6 bases). CDR1 is DFQATT and CDR2 is SNEGSKA in the germline V gene (reference sequence). This CDR3 is built from 15 residues. Trimming left V 1 base short and J 1 base short, with 13 bases between. In nucleotides, the CDR3 is TGCAGTGCTAGAGGGGACTCAGCGATCCAAGAGACCCAGTACTTC. This codes for CSARGDSAIQETQYF.

This clonotype came up a few times. V and J are TRBV15 and TRBJ2-3; D perhaps matches TRBD1 (6 bases). V was cut by 0 bases and J by 4 bases, with 14 bases left in between. The CDR3 spans 16 residues. Germline V gene sequence: CDR1 LNHNV, CDR2 YYDKDF (reference sequence). CDR3 bases: TGTGCCACCAGCAGAGAACCCGGCCACAGGGCAGATACGCAGTATTTT. This gives the protein CATSREPGHRADTQYF. Full variable domain (outside the CDR3, taken from reference TRBV15 and TRBJ2-3): DAMVIQNPRYQVTQFGKPVTLSCSQTLNHNVMYWYQQKSSQAPKLLFHYYDKDFNNEADTPDNFQSRRPNTSFCFLDIRSPGLGDTAMYLCATSREPGHRADTQYFGPGTRLTVL.

This clonotype was recorded many times. This chain uses TRBV27 with TRBJ2-7, with D possibly being TRBD2 (6 bases). CDR3 length equals 14 residues. CDR1 and CDR2 (germline): MNHEY, SMNVEV (reference sequence). V lost 6 bases, J lost 4 bases, and 16 bases lay in between. For the CDR3, the DNA is TGTGCCAGCAGGACCTGGACCGGGGGTTACGAGCAGTACTTC. Protein product: CASRTWTGGYEQYF.

This clonotype was picked up many times. The V gene is TRBV20-1, the J gene TRBJ1-1; TRBD1 agrees at 9 bases. The germline V gene has CDR1 DFQATT and CDR2 SNEGSKA (reference sequence). Unmatched junction bases numbered 8, after V lost 4 bases and J lost 5 bases. This CDR3 has 14 amino acids. CDR3 protein: CSATLGQGVTEAFF. Here the CDR3 DNA reads TGCAGTGCTACTCTGGGACAGGGAGTGACTGAAGCTTTCTTT.

This clonotype appeared a few times. The chain employs TRBV28 and TRBJ2-2; D call uncertain. Trimming stripped 8 bases from V and 3 bases from J, with 7 bases between. The CDR3 has 12 amino acids. Germline CDR1 reads MDHEN; CDR2 reads SYDVKM. Here the CDR3 DNA reads TGTGCCAGCCTTGGATACACCGGGGAGCTGTTTTTT. Protein: CASLGYTGELFF.

This clonotype has only a few counts. The chain carries TRBV20-1 and TRBJ2-2; TRBD2 matches 11 bases. The CDR3 covers 17 residues. Germline CDR1 DFQATT, CDR2 SNEGSKA (reference sequence). J lost 6 bases, V lost 0 bases, and 9 bases had no gene match. The CDR3 is CSAREASGRLGPGELFF. The CDR3 DNA is TGCAGTGCTAGAGAGGCTAGCGGGAGGCTTGGGCCCGGGGAGCTGTTTTTT.

This clonotype was detected ten times or more. This sequence joins TRBV29-1 and TRBJ1-2; D not certain. Germline-derived CDR1 and CDR2 are SQVTM and ANQGSEA. V was pared by 2 bases and J by 4 bases, with 5 bases between. The length of the CDR3 is 11 residues. For the CDR3, the DNA is TGCAGCGTTGAAAACAGCTATGGCTACACCTTC. Its protein product is CSVENSYGYTF.

Concerning this clonotype: Just one base apart from a much larger clone, this may be a read error. The chain carries TRBV7-9 and TRBJ2-7; D not certain. The CDR3 runs to 13 residues. Germline loops: CDR1 SEHNR, CDR2 FQNEAQ (reference sequence). The V gene lost 2 bases and the J gene lost 5 bases, with 10 bases spanning the gap. The CDR3 DNA reads as TGTGCCAGCAGCTTAATGTCGAGGCACGAGCAGTACTTC. Encoded protein: CASSLMSRHEQYF.

The J gene is TRBJ2-3, the V gene TRBV4-3; TRBD2 is a possible D gene (7 bases). The CDR3 consists of 16 residues. V lost 4 bases to trimming and J lost 2 bases, with 16 bases between them. Germline assignment: CDR1 LGHNA and CDR2 YSLEER. In DNA form, the CDR3 reads TGCGCCAGCAGCCGAAGAGGGGGGGGGTTCACAGATACGCAGTATTTT. This sequence encodes CASSRRGGGFTDTQYF.

Many counts were recorded for this clonotype. CDR3 in DNA: TGCGCCAGCAGCCCTGGACAGGCCCACTACGAGCAGTACTTC. Translated: CASSPGQAHYEQYF. The V and J genes are TRBV5-1 and TRBJ2-7, with TRBD1 matching over 7 bases. With 4 bases clipped from V and 3 bases from J, the junction kept 7 bases outside the gene matches. The CDR3 extends over 14 amino acids. Germline assignment: CDR1 SGHRS and CDR2 YFSETQ.

This clonotype was seen at least ten times. This sequence joins TRBV4-2 and TRBJ1-3; D is unresolved. V lost 4 bases to trimming and J lost 0 bases, with 19 bases between them. CDR3 length: 18 amino acids. Germline V gene data show CDR1 as LGHNA and CDR2 as YNFKEQ. The CDR3 region has the DNA TGTGCCAGCAGCCTATCTTTTATGGCGGCCTCCTCTGGAAACACCATATATTTT. Protein: CASSLSFMAASSGNTIYF.

This clonotype was detected many times. This chain joins TRBV27 and TRBJ2-4, with D tentatively TRBD2 (6 bases). The CDR3 extends over 11 amino acids. V shed 4 bases and J shed 13 bases, with 11 bases lying between them. From germline, CDR1 is MNHEY and CDR2 SMNVEV (reference sequence). CDR3 amino acids: CASSSGDGQYF. The CDR3 DNA sequence: TGTGCCAGCAGTTCGGGGGACGGCCAGTACTTC.

At least ten counts were recorded for this clonotype. The chain has TRBV30 and TRBJ1-2; TRBD1 matches at 8 bases. CDR1 is GTSNPN, CDR2 SVGIG, per germline (reference sequence). The V and J ends lost 4 bases and 3 bases, in that order; junction bases with no gene match: 10. The CDR3 length is 15 residues. CDR3 bases: TGTGCCTGGATCAACGGAGACAGGGGTGACTATGGCTACACCTTC. It specifies CAWINGDRGDYGYTF.

This clonotype showed up many times. This chain connects TRBV20-1 to TRBJ2-7; 9 nucleotides agree with TRBD1. Germline assignment: CDR1 DFQATT and CDR2 SNEGSKA (reference sequence). Trimming at V came to 4 bases and at J to 7 bases, leaving 8 bases not matched to a gene. This CDR3 has 13 amino acids. CDR3 sequence reads: CSATEQGAGEQYF. In DNA form, the CDR3 reads TGCAGTGCTACCGAACAGGGGGCGGGTGAGCAGTACTTC.

This clonotype was detected ten times or more. V usage is TRBV20-1 and J usage is TRBJ1-5; a possible D gene is TRBD1 (5 bases). CDR1 is DFQATT and CDR2 is SNEGSKA in the germline V gene (reference sequence). The V gene lost 3 bases and the J gene lost 0 bases, with 12 bases spanning the gap. The CDR3 contains 15 residues. CDR3 in DNA: TGCAGTGCTAGTACTTCAGGGTATAGCAATCAGCCCCAGCATTTT. Amino acid sequence: CSASTSGYSNQPQHF.

Ten or more counts support this clonotype. The J gene is TRBJ1-2, the V gene TRBV4-3; D is ambiguous. The V end was cut by 0 bases, the J end by 1 base, with 12 bases between. This CDR3 region has 16 residues. Germline CDR1 and CDR2: LGHNA and YSLEER. The CDR3 DNA follows: TGCGCCAGCAGCCAAGATATTTCATCCAATAACTATGGCTACACCTTC. Translated: CASSQDISSNNYGYTF.

The chain is built from TRBV5-4 and TRBJ1-1, with a tentative D call TRBD1 (6 bases). The V end was cut by 3 bases, the J end by 7 bases, with 16 bases between. Per germline, CDR1 SGHNT and CDR2 YYREEE (reference sequence). The CDR3 has 14 residues. CDR3: CASSSGRGENEAFF. The CDR3 DNA is TGTGCCAGCAGCTCAGGGAGGGGGGAAAATGAAGCTTTCTTT.

This clonotype was counted ten times or more. V usage is TRBV5-8 and J usage is TRBJ2-2; D perhaps matches TRBD1 (5 bases). This CDR3 spans 15 amino acids. Trimming took 1 base from V and 6 from J, leaving 13 bases between them. The germline CDR1 and CDR2 sequences are SGHTS and YDEGEE. CDR3 residues: CASSLFQGTPGELFF. The CDR3 region has the DNA TGTGCCAGCAGCTTGTTCCAGGGAACGCCCGGGGAGCTGTTTTTT.

This chain joins TRBV11-2 and TRBJ2-7, with 10 nucleotides matching TRBD2. With V trimmed by 5 bases and J by 3 bases, 22 bases remained unmatched. Germline CDR1 SGHAT, CDR2 FQNNGV. This CDR3 comprises 20 residues. CDR3: CASSPGGQLRPSGRIYEQYF. CDR3 DNA sequence: TGTGCCAGCAGCCCGGGGGGGCAGCTGAGGCCTAGCGGGAGAATCTACGAGCAGTACTTC.

V usage is TRBV10-3 and J usage is TRBJ2-3; D gene unclear. CDR1 and CDR2 from the germline V gene are ENHRY and SYGVKD. Deletions cut 6 bases from V and 4 bases from J, with 8 bases between. CDR3 length: 12 amino acids. This CDR3 reads CAISGDSDTQYF. CDR3 DNA: TGTGCCATCAGCGGTGACTCAGATACGCAGTATTTT.

The chain joins TRBV5-1 to TRBJ2-3; D possibly corresponds to TRBD2 (6 bases). This CDR3 is built from 15 residues. Trimming removed 3 bases at V and 2 bases at J, with 13 bases between. The germline V gene has CDR1 SGHRS and CDR2 YFSETQ. CDR3 region: CASSYRRGTTDTQYF. Here the CDR3 DNA reads TGCGCCAGCAGCTATCGTCGGGGGACCACAGATACGCAGTATTTT.

The rearrangement links TRBV7-8 to TRBJ2-1, with 12 bases identical to TRBD2. Germline loops: CDR1 SGHVS, CDR2 FQNEAQ. The junction had 6 bases not matched to a gene; V was cut back by 0 bases and J by 9 bases. The CDR3 covers 16 residues. In DNA, the CDR3 is TGTGCCAGCAGCTTAGCCAGGACTAGCGGGAAGGGTGAGCAGTTCTTC. Amino acid sequence: CASSLARTSGKGEQFF.

There are many counts of this clonotype. V is TRBV20-1 and J is TRBJ1-2, with D maybe TRBD1 (6 bases). The CDR3 totals 14 residues. Deletions cut 3 bases from V and 3 bases from J, with 14 bases between. The V gene's germline CDR1 is DFQATT and CDR2 SNEGSKA (reference sequence). The CDR3 is CSARPQQGDYGYTF. The CDR3 region has the DNA TGCAGTGCTAGGCCCCAACAGGGTGACTATGGCTACACCTTC.

At least ten counts were recorded for this clonotype. The gene calls are TRBV12-3 or TRBV12-4 and TRBJ2-1; 8 positions agree with TRBD2. This CDR3 region has 13 residues. V lost 6 bases to trimming and J lost 10 bases; unmatched junction nucleotides: 8. The CDR3 is CASSRSGSGEQFF. The CDR3 DNA follows: TGTGCCAGCAGCAGGAGCGGGAGTGGGGAGCAGTTCTTC.